The sequence of this T cell receptor beta chain was determined in a study of shared clonotypes between healthy human individuals. Study at large: A donor's plate count was three for CD4 naive and three for CD4 memory; CD8 naive had two and CD8 memory one. Regarding the study as a whole: Only blood was sampled, and tissue TCR repertoires likely differ from blood ones.

Trimming cost V 4 bases and J 7 bases; bases outside gene matches: 9. Germline V CDR1 and CDR2: MDHEN, SYDVKM. The CDR3 has 15 residues. Generated by immunoSEQ multiplex PCR, the TCRdb table keeps only in-frame clones and is missing some. The profile shows about 600,000 clones, about 97% of them singletons. Each sample came from a Caucasian adult donor living in Nashville, Tennessee. Turning to this clone: Its target is not known.

What was sequenced was naive CD4+ T cells sorted from blood. As to subset: CD45RA+ positively selected. This clonotype was sampled from a woman in her 30s in good health. The chain has TRBV28 and TRBJ2-7; 11 bases align to TRBD2. The CDR3 coding sequence is TGTGCCAGCAGTTCCACTAGCGGGGGATTTCGTGAGCAGTACTTC. Translated: CASSSTSGGFREQYF.